This T cell receptor beta chain was documented in a study of human T cells and chemical hapten exposure. Across the study: TCR yields per sample varied mostly from small pooled library volume differences.

Time point meaning: patch test 3, about 24 weeks after DPC sensitization. Treatment here: therapeutic diphenylcyclopropenone sensitization with weekly scalp DPC. Total RNA was isolated from whole blood that had not been fractionated. Germline CDR1 LNHDA, CDR2 SQIVND (reference sequence). This CDR3 has 15 residues. J was trimmed by 3 bases and V by 9 bases; bases with no gene match: 4. Study findings and constraints: The donor cohort had alopecia, so its immune response may not match that of healthy people.

Individual cDNA molecules each carried unique molecular identifiers attached by the library. TCRdb passed the RACE reads through MiXCR, listing each CDR3 protein once. The sample lists tens of thousands of distinct CDR3 sequences; 11% were seen once. This clonotype was counted at least ten times. No antigen is known for it. The genes are TRBV19 and TRBJ2-1; TRBD2 aligns across 14 bases. The material was whole blood, obtained in connection with sensitization to the hapten diphenylcyclopropenone (DPC). The receptor was derived from a woman aged 45-65 years with alopecia areata. Some clones in this sample may be carry-over from other donors' samples. This CDR3 reads CASGTSGSIYNEQFF. In nucleotides, the CDR3 is TGTGCCAGCGGGACTAGCGGGAGTATCTACAATGAGCAGTTCTTC.